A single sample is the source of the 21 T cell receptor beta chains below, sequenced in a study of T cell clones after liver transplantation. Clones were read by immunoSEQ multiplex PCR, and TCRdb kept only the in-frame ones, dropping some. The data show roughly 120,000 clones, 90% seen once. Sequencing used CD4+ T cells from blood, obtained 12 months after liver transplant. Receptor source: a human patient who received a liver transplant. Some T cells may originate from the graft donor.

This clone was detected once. CDR3 in amino acids: CASSQSGTSGDYEQYF. The CDR3 nucleotides read TGTGCCAGCAGCCAAAGCGGGACTAGCGGGGATTACGAGCAGTACTTC. The chain recombines TRBV7-9 with TRBJ2-7, with 13 bases matching TRBD2. Germline lookup yields CDR1 SEHNR and CDR2 FQNEAQ (reference sequence). This CDR3 region has 16 residues. The junction had 8 bases not matched to a gene; V was cut back by 5 bases and J by 4 bases.

CDR3 sequence (DNA): TGTGCCAGCAGCCCTACCGGGTCGATGAACACTGAAGCTTTCTTT. Residues: CASSPTGSMNTEAFF. The rearrangement links TRBV7-2 to TRBJ1-1; no firm D call. The CDR3 sequence is 15 residues long. V dropped 5 bases and J dropped 0 bases, with 13 bases sitting between them. Germline CDR1 SGHTA, CDR2 FQGNSA.

The CDR3 spells CASSVSASGVYEQYF. The CDR3 DNA reads as TGTGCCAGCAGCGTATCGGCTAGCGGGGTTTATGAGCAGTACTTC. The genes are TRBV9 and TRBJ2-7; 9 bases line up with TRBD2. Per the germline V gene, CDR1 is SGDLS and CDR2 is YYNGEE. This CDR3 contains 15 residues. The V segment lost 1 base and the J segment 7 bases; nucleotides outside the gene matches: 9.

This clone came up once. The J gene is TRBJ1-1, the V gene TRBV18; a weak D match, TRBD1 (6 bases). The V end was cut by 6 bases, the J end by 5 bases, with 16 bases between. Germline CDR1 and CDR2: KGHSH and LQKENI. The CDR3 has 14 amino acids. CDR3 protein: CASSPGQQSTEAFF. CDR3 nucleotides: TGTGCCAGCTCCCCTGGACAGCAGAGTACTGAAGCTTTCTTT.

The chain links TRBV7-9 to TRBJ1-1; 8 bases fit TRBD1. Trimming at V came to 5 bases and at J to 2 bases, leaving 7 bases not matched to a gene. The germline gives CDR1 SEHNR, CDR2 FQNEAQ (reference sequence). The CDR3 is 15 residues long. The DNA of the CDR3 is TGTGCCAGCAGCCTTGTCCAGGGGGCCAACACTGAAGCTTTCTTT. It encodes CASSLVQGANTEAFF.

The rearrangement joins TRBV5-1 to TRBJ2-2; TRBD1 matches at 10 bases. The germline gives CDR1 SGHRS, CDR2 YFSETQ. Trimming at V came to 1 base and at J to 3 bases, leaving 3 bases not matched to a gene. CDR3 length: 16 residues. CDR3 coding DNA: TGCGCCAGCAGCTTGAGGACAGGGGGTGACACCGGGGAGCTGTTTTTT. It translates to CASSLRTGGDTGELFF. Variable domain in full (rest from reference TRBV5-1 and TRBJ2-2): KAGVTQTPRYLIKTRGQQVTLSCSPISGHRSVSWYQQTPGQGLQFLFEYFSETQRNKGNFPGRFSGRQFSNSRSEMNVSTLELGDSALYLCASSLRTGGDTGELFFGEGSRLTVL.

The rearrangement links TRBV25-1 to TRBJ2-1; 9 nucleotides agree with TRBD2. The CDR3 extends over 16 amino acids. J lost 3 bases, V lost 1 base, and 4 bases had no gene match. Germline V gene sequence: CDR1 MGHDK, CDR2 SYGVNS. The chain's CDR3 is CASSESGLANYNEQFF. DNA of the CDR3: TGTGCCAGCAGTGAATCAGGACTAGCGAACTACAATGAGCAGTTCTTC.

CDR3 protein: CASKDGADEQYF. The CDR3 nucleotides read TGTGCCAGCAAGGACGGCGCTGACGAGCAGTACTTC. The genes are TRBV6-1 and TRBJ2-7; no firm D call. CDR1 MNHNS and CDR2 SASEGT come from the germline V gene. This CDR3 spans 12 amino acids. V lost 7 bases, J lost 5 bases, and 12 bases lay in between.

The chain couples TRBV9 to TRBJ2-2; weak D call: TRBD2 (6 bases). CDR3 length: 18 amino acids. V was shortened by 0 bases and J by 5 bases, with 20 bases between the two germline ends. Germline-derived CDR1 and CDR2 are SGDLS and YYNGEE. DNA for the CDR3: TGTGCCAGCAGCGTAGAGCCAGTGACGGGAGTAGGTACCGGGGAGCTGTTTTTT. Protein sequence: CASSVEPVTGVGTGELFF.

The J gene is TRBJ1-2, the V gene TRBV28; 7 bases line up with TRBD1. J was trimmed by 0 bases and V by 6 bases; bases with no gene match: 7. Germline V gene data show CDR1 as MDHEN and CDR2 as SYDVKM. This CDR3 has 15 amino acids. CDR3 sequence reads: CASSPPTGSNYGYTF. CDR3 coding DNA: TGTGCCAGCAGCCCCCCGACAGGGTCTAACTATGGCTACACCTTC.

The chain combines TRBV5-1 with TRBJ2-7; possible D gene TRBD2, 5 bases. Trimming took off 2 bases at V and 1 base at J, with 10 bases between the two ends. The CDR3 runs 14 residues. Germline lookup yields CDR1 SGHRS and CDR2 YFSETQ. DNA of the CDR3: TGCGCCAGCAGCTTCTCGGGGTCATCCTACGAGCAGTACTTC. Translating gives CASSFSGSSYEQYF.

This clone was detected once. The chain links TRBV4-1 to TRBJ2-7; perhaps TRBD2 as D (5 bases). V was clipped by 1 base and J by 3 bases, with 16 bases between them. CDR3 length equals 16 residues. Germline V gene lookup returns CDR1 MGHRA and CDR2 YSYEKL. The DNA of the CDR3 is TGCGCCAGCAGCCAAGGGTCTAGCTTAAAGGTCTACGAGCAGTACTTC. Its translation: CASSQGSSLKVYEQYF.

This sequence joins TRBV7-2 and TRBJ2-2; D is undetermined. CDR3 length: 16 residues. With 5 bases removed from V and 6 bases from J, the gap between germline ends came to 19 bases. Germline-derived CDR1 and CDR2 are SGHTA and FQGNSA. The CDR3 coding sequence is TGTGCCAGCAGCCGAGCCCCAACTCTAGGAGCCGGGGAGCTGTTTTTT. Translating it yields CASSRAPTLGAGELFF.

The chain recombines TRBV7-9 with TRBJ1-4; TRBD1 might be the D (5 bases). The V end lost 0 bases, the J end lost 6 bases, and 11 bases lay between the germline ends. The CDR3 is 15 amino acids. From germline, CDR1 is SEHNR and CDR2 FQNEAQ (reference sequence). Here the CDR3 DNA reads TGTGCCAGCAGCTTAGCGGCAGGGATTGATGAAAAACTGTTTTTT. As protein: CASSLAAGIDEKLFF.

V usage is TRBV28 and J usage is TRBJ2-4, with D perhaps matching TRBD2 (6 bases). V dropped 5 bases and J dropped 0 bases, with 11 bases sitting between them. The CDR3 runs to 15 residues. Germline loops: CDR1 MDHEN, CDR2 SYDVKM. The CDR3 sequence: CASSTSGLAKNIQYF. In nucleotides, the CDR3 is TGTGCCAGCAGTACAAGCGGGTTAGCCAAAAACATTCAGTACTTC.

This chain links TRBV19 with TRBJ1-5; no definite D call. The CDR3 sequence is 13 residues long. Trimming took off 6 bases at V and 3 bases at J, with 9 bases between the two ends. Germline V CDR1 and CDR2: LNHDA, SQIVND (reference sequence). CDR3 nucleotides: TGTGCCAGTAGGGCCGTTCCCAATCAGCCCCAGCATTTT. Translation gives CASRAVPNQPQHF. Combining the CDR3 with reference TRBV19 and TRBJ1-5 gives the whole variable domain DGGITQSPKYLFRKEGQNVTLSCEQNLNHDAMYWYRQDPGQGLRLIYYSQIVNDFQKGDIAEGYSVSREKKESFPLTVTSAQKNPTAFYLCASRAVPNQPQHFGDGTRLSIL.

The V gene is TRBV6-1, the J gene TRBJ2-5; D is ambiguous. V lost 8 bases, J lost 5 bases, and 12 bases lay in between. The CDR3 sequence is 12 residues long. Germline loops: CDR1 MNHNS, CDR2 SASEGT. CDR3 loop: CASGERGETQYF. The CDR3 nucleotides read TGTGCCAGCGGGGAACGTGGGGAGACCCAGTACTTC.

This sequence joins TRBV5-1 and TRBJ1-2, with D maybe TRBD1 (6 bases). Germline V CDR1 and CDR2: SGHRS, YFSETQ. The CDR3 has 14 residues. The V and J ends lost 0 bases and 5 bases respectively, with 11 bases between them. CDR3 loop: CASSLAKQGYGYTF. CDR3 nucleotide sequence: TGCGCCAGCAGCTTGGCCAAACAGGGTTATGGCTACACCTTC.

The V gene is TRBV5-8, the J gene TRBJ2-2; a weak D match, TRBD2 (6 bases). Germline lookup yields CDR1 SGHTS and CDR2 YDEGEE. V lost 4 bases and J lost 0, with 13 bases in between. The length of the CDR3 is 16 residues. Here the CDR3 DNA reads TGTGCCAGCAGCCTCGGGACTCACGCGAACACCGGGGAGCTGTTTTTT. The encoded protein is CASSLGTHANTGELFF.

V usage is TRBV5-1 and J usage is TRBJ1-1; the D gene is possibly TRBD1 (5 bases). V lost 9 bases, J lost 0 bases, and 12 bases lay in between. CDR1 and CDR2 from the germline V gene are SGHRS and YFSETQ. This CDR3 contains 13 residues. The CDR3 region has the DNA TGCGCCACTTCTTCAGGGATGAACACTGAAGCTTTCTTT. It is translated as CATSSGMNTEAFF. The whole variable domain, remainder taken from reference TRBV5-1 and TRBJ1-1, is KAGVTQTPRYLIKTRGQQVTLSCSPISGHRSVSWYQQTPGQGLQFLFEYFSETQRNKGNFPGRFSGRQFSNSRSEMNVSTLELGDSALYLCATSSGMNTEAFFGQGTRLTVV.

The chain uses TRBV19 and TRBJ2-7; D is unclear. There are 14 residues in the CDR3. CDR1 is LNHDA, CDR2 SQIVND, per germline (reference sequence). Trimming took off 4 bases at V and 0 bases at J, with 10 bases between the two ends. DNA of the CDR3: TGTGCCAGTAGTACCCTCGGCGGCTCCTACGAGCAGTACTTC. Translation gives CASSTLGGSYEQYF. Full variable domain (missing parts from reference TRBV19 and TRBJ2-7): DGGITQSPKYLFRKEGQNVTLSCEQNLNHDAMYWYRQDPGQGLRLIYYSQIVNDFQKGDIAEGYSVSREKKESFPLTVTSAQKNPTAFYLCASSTLGGSYEQYFGPGTRLTVT.